Listed here are 2 T cell receptor beta chains from one sample, sequenced in a study of post-analysis software for immune sequencing data. Study-level results: About five TRBV segments were more frequent in patients than controls; TRBV5-6, TRBV5-1 and TRBV20-1 belonged to this group.

Each TCR beta cDNA library carried unique molecular identifiers. TCRdb used MiXCR to reprocess the PCR reads, holding one entry per CDR3 protein. Of approximately 250,000 distinct CDR3 sequences in the sample, 36% were seen once. Antigens of these TCRs are unknown. The sample consisted of blood. Every receptor here comes from a girl between 5 and 17 years old with multiple sclerosis.

This clonotype appeared many times. The chain carries TRBV7-8 and TRBJ2-3; TRBD1 aligns across 9 bases. This CDR3 has 14 amino acids. After removal of 5 bases from V and 9 bases from J, the junction contained 9 bases not matched to a gene. CDR1 and CDR2 from the germline V gene are SGHVS and FQNEAQ. Here the CDR3 reads CASSRIGQGRTQYF. The CDR3 DNA is TGTGCCAGCAGCCGTATCGGACAGGGGAGGACGCAGTATTTT.

Ten or more counts support this clonotype. The rearrangement uses TRBV3-1 and TRBJ2-5; 7 bases are a match to TRBD1. Trimming cost V 2 bases and J 4 bases; bases outside gene matches: 7. The V gene's germline CDR1 is LGHDT and CDR2 YNNKEL (reference sequence). There are 15 residues in the CDR3. Here the CDR3 reads CASSQRRQGIETQYF. CDR3 DNA sequence: TGTGCCAGCAGCCAACGGAGACAGGGTATAGAGACCCAGTACTTC.